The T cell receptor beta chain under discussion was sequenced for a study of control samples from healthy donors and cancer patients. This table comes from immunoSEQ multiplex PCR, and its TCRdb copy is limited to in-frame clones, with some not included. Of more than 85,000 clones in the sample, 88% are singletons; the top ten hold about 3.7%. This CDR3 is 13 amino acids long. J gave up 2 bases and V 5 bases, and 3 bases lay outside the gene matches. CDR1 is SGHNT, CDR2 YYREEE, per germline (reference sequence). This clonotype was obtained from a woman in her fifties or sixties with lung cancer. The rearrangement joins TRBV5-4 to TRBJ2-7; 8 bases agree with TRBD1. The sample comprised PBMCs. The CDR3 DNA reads TGTGCCAGCAGTTTGACAGGGGCCTACGAGCAGTACTTC. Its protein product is CASSLTGAYEQYF.